The source of this T cell receptor (beta chain) is a study of cytomegalovirus exposure and HLA in healthy donors (dated by TCRdb to the late 2010s). Study-level background: An earlier analysis of 587 of the donors reported around 280 Gb of sequence data and around 120 million unique TCR beta sequences obtained from around 190 million T cells. An early release that covered roughly 600 HLA-typed donors contained approximately 290 gigabases of sequencing data and 85 million to 100 million unique TCR sequences. Of the roughly 430 genotyped donors, about 80% fell in the genetic ancestry cluster associated with self-reported Caucasian donors. The study was designed to test whether signatures of past pathogen exposure could be identified by cataloging public T cell receptors. The study used immunosequencing to profile the T cell repertoires of some 600 subjects and linked those repertoires to cytomegalovirus serostatus. Besides the first cohort of approximately 670 subjects, a separate validation cohort made up of 95 to 150 different subjects was used. To predict cytomegalovirus infection status, the study brought together high-throughput TCR immunosequencing, statistical association of individual TCRs with disease status, and machine learning. To study patterns of TCR occurrence, a later analysis re-analyzed previously published TCR beta repertoires from several hundred donors and added high-resolution HLA genotyping. In the later analysis, no new phenotypic data were used to find candidate immune exposures; instead, reliance was placed on TCR beta sequences and their occurrence across donors. In an earlier analysis of 587 of the donors, high-throughput TCR beta sequencing was used to judge whether each TCR beta V gene segment behaved as functional or pseudogenic. Alongside the repertoire data, information on donor age, sex, ethnicity and CMV serostatus was compiled. A later genetic analysis used genome-wide SNP genotypes for about 60% of the roughly 700 donors, treating that subset as a discovery cohort. Every discovery cohort repertoire had been produced on one sequencing platform. HLA typing covered class I and class II loci at four-digit resolution. Typing coverage differed by locus: A, B, C, DRB1 and DQB1 were typed in about 620-640 donors, DQA1 in roughly 500, DPA1 in over 600, and DPB1 in just under 480. Four to six DR-DQ haplotypes were handled as single units for association and clustering, since linkage in the cohort was strong. Among about 360 genotyped donors of the cohort, an average of about 240,000 unique TCR beta nucleotide sequences were sequenced per donor, around a sixth of them non-productive.

In regard to this clone: The target of this receptor is not known. The input lacks base qualities; no much larger clone sits a single base away.

Taken from the germline V gene (reference sequence), the CDR1 and CDR2 loops are SGHNT and YYREEE. The CDR3 sequence holds 14 residues, the cysteine and phenylalanine included. CDR3 DNA is the only sequence kept; it has 42 bases, read in frame from the first base. Deletion took 4 bases off V and 2 bases off J, with a span of 13 bases between the germline ends. Overall study results and their limits: A group of highly shared sequence variants was considered likely to be a technical artifact of the sequencing pipeline. Because HLA typing was unavailable for some donors at each locus, only the typed subset was used in association tests. When HLA alleles, especially DR and DQ, strongly co-occurred, attributing TCR associations to individual alleles was difficult. Over 15 rarely observed V segments, including chromosome 9 orphons, were excluded from the earlier analysis of some 590 of the donors because counts were too low. Linkage disequilibrium might explain the correlated functional status among segregating V segments, but an unknown experimental factor could not be ruled out. The classifier was reported to diagnose cytomegalovirus status with high specificity and sensitivity in both the original cohort and the validation cohort. A later genetic analysis associated a missense DCLRE1C variant with V-gene and J-gene trimming of TCR beta chains, and an independent cohort replicated the association. A total of roughly 160 TCR beta chains were listed by the study as associated with cytomegalovirus. In a later analysis, HLA-associated TCR beta chains were found to be more clonally expanded and to have lower generation probabilities than equally common non-associated chains. According to a later genetic analysis, donors in an Asian-associated ancestry cluster had fewer N-insertions in productive TCRs than the approximately 670-donor mean. This cohort had only TCR beta chains sequenced, and the lack of alpha or paired-chain data limited which features could be detected. A further reported finding was that TCR beta sequences accurately predicted the HLA-A and HLA-B alleles for most subjects in the first cohort. Broadly in line with IMGT annotations, most TCR beta V segments showed up in productive rearrangements about 87% or about 30% of the time in an earlier analysis of several hundred of the donors. The presence/absence analyses assumed that sequencing depth was roughly uniform across donors, and that assumption may not be true. According to a later analysis, most CMV-associated TCR beta chains appeared to be HLA-restricted, and the HLA associations seemed to be driven largely by CMV exposure. Because the 87-base-pair reads could not distinguish some IMGT-functional V segments, including TRBV6-2 and TRBV6-3, those segments were excluded. In a later analysis, several top co-occurrence clusters were reported to appear linked to parvovirus B19, influenza, CMV and Epstein-Barr virus. While some public TCRs were present in many individuals, most TCR sequences turned up only very rarely across donors. In a later analysis, around 17,000 TCR beta sequences were associated with specific HLA alleles at a false discovery rate of 0.05. A later analysis found that TCR association rates varied across HLA loci, with DRB1 alleles showing the most associated TCRs and HLA-C alleles the fewest. In vitro tests confirmed that a few of the cytomegalovirus-associated TCR beta chains recognize cytomegalovirus antigens. The authors suggested that the approach could potentially be generalized to other disease states and immunological phenotypes. The only immune exposure information available for the cohort was CMV serostatus.

The cohort was made up of hundreds of healthy bone marrow donors. All cohort members were sampled while nominally healthy, although unrecorded immune exposures were likely present. The donor tested CMV seropositive and was one of the 289 seropositive cohort members. Every donor gave a peripheral blood sample, and the peripheral blood mononuclear cells from that sample were used for TCR beta sequencing. The Qiagen DNeasy Blood Extraction Kit was used to extract genomic DNA from the blood cell samples. Library construction relied on the immunoSEQ multiplex PCR assay. A mixture of 60 forward primers for TCR Vbeta segments and 13 reverse primers for TCR Jbeta segments was used in the multiplex PCR. A multiplex PCR assay on genomic DNA amplified the CDR3 region of rearranged TCR beta genes. Amplified TCR beta libraries were sequenced as 87-base-pair reads on the Illumina HiSeq System. Processing in the source paper ran as follows. Across the 500 to 750 repertoires, a later analysis counted around 80 million unique TCR beta chains, roughly 11 million of which were shared by at least two donors. To remove PCR and sequencing errors, raw reads were error-corrected and collapsed into unique sequences using a nearest-neighbor algorithm that merged closely related sequences. V, D and J gene segments were assigned by aligning CDR3 sequences to IMGT reference sequences. For a sequence to be retained, at least a six-nucleotide match to both a V gene segment and a J gene segment was required. A rearrangement was called productive if the CDR3 had no stop codons and remained in frame with V and J, and every other rearrangement was called non-productive. Following IMGT convention, CDR3 was defined as the stretch from the second conserved V-encoded cysteine up to the conserved J-encoded phenylalanine. The earlier analysis of 500 to 750 of the donors excluded any sequence lacking an unambiguous match to a single V gene segment. An earlier analysis of under 750 of the donors called V segments functional above 56.7% productive rearrangements and segregating when the between-donor standard deviation exceeded 5%. A statistical classification framework was built for diagnosing cytomegalovirus status from the catalog of TCR beta chain sequences. In a later analysis, TCR nucleotide sequences were compared against IMGT/GENE-DB human TR gene sequences so that V and J genes could be assigned. A later analysis assigned CDR3 sequences and most-parsimonious VDJ recombination scenarios with the TCRdist pipeline. In a later analysis, every TCR beta chain was defined by the combination of its CDR3 amino acid sequence and its V-gene family, and reads without a unique V-gene family were dropped. A later analysis removed several hundred highly shared, low-generation-probability nucleotide sequences to deal with suspected cross-contamination and a sequencing artifact. In a later analysis, a clonal expansion index for each public chain was calculated from normalized within-repertoire ranks of inferred template counts. In a later analysis, generation probabilities were computed using a VDJ recombination model fitted to out-of-frame rearrangements, and the results were checked against IGoR. A later analysis scored TCR-TCR, TCR-HLA and TCR-CMV co-occurrence with hypergeometric tests, applying a repertoire-size bias correction to TCR pairs. In a later analysis, false discovery rates were estimated by permuting HLA or CMV assignments 20 times. In a later analysis, co-occurring TCRs were grouped using DBSCAN, and TCRdist sequence similarity was added for clustering within HLA-allele-positive subsets. Co-occurrence clustering excluded repertoires with fewer than 30,000 or more than 120,000 public chains, plus five with anomalous nucleotide sharing. Not all clones reach the TCRdb copy of this immuneACCESS table, which keeps in-frame sequences only. Checked studies attribute under half of the gap to unresolved V genes and leave the rest unexplained. The V and J calls and the clone size are those of that table, but D and trimming were determined from the DNA. A total of roughly 130,000 clones appear in this sample, 82% of them only once. The top ten constitute roughly 10% of the sample.

This receptor chain uses TRBV5-4 and TRBJ2-7; a confident D gene designation cannot be given. Sequenced: PBMCs. The receptor was derived from a male donor in good health and CMV-seropositive. The nucleotide sequence reads TGTGCCAGCAGCCTCCGACACGAGCCCTACGAGCAGTACTTC. Its protein reads: CASSLRHEPYEQYF.